The 29 T cell receptor beta chains below all came from one sample that was sequenced in a study of OX40 agonist ivuxolimab in advanced cancers. Some clones are missing from TCRdb's copy, which holds only in-frame ones; the method was immunoSEQ multiplex PCR. The sample has roughly 58,000 clones; around 77% are singletons. Sequences were derived from CD4+ or CD8+ T cells sorted from blood, sampled in a trial of the OX40 agonist ivuxolimab. The receptors originated from an adult with an advanced solid tumor such as melanoma, head and neck, liver or kidney cancer.

This clone turned up a few times. The rearrangement links TRBV5-5 to TRBJ1-1; no definite D call. Trimming pared 2 bases from V and 3 bases from J, leaving 11 bases between. Germline lookup yields CDR1 SGHKS and CDR2 YYEKEE (reference sequence). CDR3 size: 14 residues. For the CDR3, the DNA is TGTGCCAGCAGCTTCTCGTTTGGAGACACTGAAGCTTTCTTT. Its translation is CASSFSFGDTEAFF. Combining the CDR3 with reference TRBV5-5 and TRBJ1-1 gives the whole variable domain DAGVTQSPTHLIKTRGQQVTLRCSPISGHKSVSWYQQVLGQGPQFIFQYYEKEERGRGNFPDRFSARQFPNYSSELNVNALLLGDSALYLCASSFSFGDTEAFFGQGTRLTVV.

This chain joins TRBV6-5 and TRBJ2-5, with a weak D call TRBD2 (7 bases). The J call may be wrong; the DNA end is better matched by TRBJ2-7. The CDR3 length is 14 residues. Germline CDR1 is MNHEY and CDR2 is SVGAGI. The CDR3 sequence is CASSAGAGTTEQYF. The CDR3 DNA reads TGTGCCAGCAGTGCAGGGGCCGGGACTACCGAGCAGTACTTC.

This chain connects TRBV5-4 to TRBJ1-2; D is unclear. The CDR3 runs to 15 residues. Trimming shortened V by 7 bases and J by 4 bases, and 20 bases separated the two germline ends. Germline lookup yields CDR1 SGHNT and CDR2 YYREEE (reference sequence). CDR3 region: CASAEARSPGYGYTF. The CDR3 DNA is TGTGCCAGCGCCGAGGCGCGCTCACCCGGCTATGGCTACACCTTC.

The V and J genes are TRBV6-1 and TRBJ2-1; 11 bases are shared with TRBD2. Germline trimming cut 4 bases from V and 3 bases from J; bases unmatched to any gene: 11. Germline V gene sequence: CDR1 MNHNS, CDR2 SASEGT. The CDR3 consists of 18 residues. CDR3 in amino acids: CASSGRGAGTSGYNEQFF. CDR3 in DNA: TGTGCCAGCAGTGGCCGCGGGGCGGGGACTAGCGGCTACAATGAGCAGTTCTTC.

The chain links TRBV5-4 to TRBJ1-2; 11 bases match TRBD1. This CDR3 comprises 15 residues. V lost 2 bases to trimming and J lost 7 bases; unmatched junction nucleotides: 7. Germline assignment: CDR1 SGHNT and CDR2 YYREEE (reference sequence). CDR3 loop: CASSFRGTGGRGYTF. In DNA form, the CDR3 reads TGTGCCAGCAGCTTCCGCGGGACAGGGGGACGTGGCTACACCTTC.

This chain joins TRBV7-2 and TRBJ2-7; D ambiguous. Germline assignment: CDR1 SGHTA and CDR2 FQGNSA. The V gene lost 4 bases and the J gene lost 0 bases, with 10 bases spanning the gap. The CDR3 contains 14 residues. CDR3 nucleotides: TGTGCCAGCAGCTCTCGGTATAGCTCCTACGAGCAGTACTTC. Residues: CASSSRYSSYEQYF.

The chain couples TRBV11-1 to TRBJ2-7; the D gene is possibly TRBD2 (6 bases). CDR1 and CDR2 from the germline V gene are SGHAT and FQDESV (reference sequence). The V gene lost 3 bases and the J gene lost 6 bases, with 15 bases spanning the gap. The CDR3 consists of 14 residues. The DNA for the CDR3 is TGTGCCAGCAGCTTCAGTCGGGAGACCGGCGAGCAGTACTTC. Amino acids: CASSFSRETGEQYF.

The chain couples TRBV6-5 to TRBJ2-7; 10 bases map to TRBD2. J lost 3 bases, V lost 6 bases, and 5 bases had no gene match. The germline V gene encodes CDR1 MNHEY and CDR2 SVGAGI. This CDR3 comprises 14 residues. CDR3 nucleotide sequence: TGTGCCAGCAGACCTAGCGGGGGAAGCTACGAGCAGTACTTC. Protein sequence: CASRPSGGSYEQYF.

This clone was seen a handful of times. The genes are TRBV29-1 and TRBJ2-5; possibly TRBD1 or TRBD2 for D (5 bases each). This CDR3 has 12 amino acids. Germline assignment: CDR1 SQVTM and CDR2 ANQGSEA. V was trimmed by 8 bases and J by 4 bases, leaving 14 bases between them. Here the CDR3 reads CSMGPSIETQYF. Written as DNA, the CDR3 is TGCAGCATGGGACCATCAATAGAGACCCAGTACTTC.

The CDR3 coding sequence is TGTGCCACCCCCGGGGGGGCGGGAGACACCGGGGAGCTGTTTTTT. Encoded protein: CATPGGAGDTGELFF. The chain couples TRBV28 to TRBJ2-2, with 8 bases aligning to TRBD2. This CDR3 contains 15 residues. V shed 10 bases and J 3 bases; nucleotides not matched to a gene: 10. Germline V gene data show CDR1 as MDHEN and CDR2 as SYDVKM.

The chain links TRBV10-3 to TRBJ2-7, with D perhaps matching TRBD1 or TRBD2 (5 bases each). Germline CDR1 is ENHRY and CDR2 is SYGVKD. The V end lost 6 bases, the J end lost 3 bases, and 12 bases lay between the germline ends. The CDR3 is made up of 13 amino acids. The CDR3 region is CAISGTGIYEQYF. CDR3 coding DNA: TGTGCCATCAGCGGGACCGGCATCTACGAGCAGTACTTC.

A remark on this clone: Within the sample, other DNA sequences also encode this same CDR3. This chain links TRBV4-1 with TRBJ1-5; 12 bases fit TRBD1. The CDR3 has 18 amino acids. CDR1 is MGHRA and CDR2 is YSYEKL in the germline V gene. Trimming at V came to 1 base and at J to 9 bases, leaving 13 bases not matched to a gene. CDR3 nucleotides: TGCGCCAGCAGCCAAGTGACTGGGACAGGGGGCCGCTTTGGGCCCCAGCATTTT. It translates to CASSQVTGTGGRFGPQHF.

This chain connects TRBV7-3 to TRBJ1-2, with unresolved D. The CDR3 consists of 13 residues. Germline-derived CDR1 and CDR2 are SGHTA and FQGTGA. V lost 2 bases, J lost 5 bases, and 9 bases lay in between. CDR3 sequence reads: CASSLGSHYGYTF. The CDR3 bases are TGTGCCAGCAGCTTAGGGAGTCATTATGGCTACACCTTC.

Points on this clone: The same CDR3 also results from other DNA sequences found in this sample. The V gene is TRBV7-9, the J gene TRBJ2-7, with TRBD1 as a possible D gene (5 bases). The CDR3 contains 12 residues. V lost 2 bases and J lost 7, with 9 bases in between. Germline CDR1 and CDR2: SEHNR and FQNEAQ (reference sequence). The CDR3 DNA reads as TGTGCCAGCAGCTTACAGGGTTGGGAGCAGTACTTC. Protein sequence: CASSLQGWEQYF.

The chain combines TRBV18 with TRBJ2-3, with a weak D call TRBD1 (5 bases). V shed 10 bases and J shed 1 base, with 12 bases lying between them. The length of the CDR3 is 13 residues. In germline, CDR1 is KGHSH, CDR2 LQKENI. The CDR3: CANAKTGTDTQYF. The CDR3 DNA sequence: TGTGCCAATGCTAAGACAGGCACAGATACGCAGTATTTT.

The chain joins TRBV28 to TRBJ2-1; tentatively, D is TRBD2 (5 bases). Germline lookup yields CDR1 MDHEN and CDR2 SYDVKM. The CDR3 spans 12 residues. Between the trimmed V and J ends, which lost 5 bases and 8 bases, there was a span of 10 bases. The DNA for the CDR3 is TGTGCCAGCAGTCTAGCCCGGGATGAGCAGTTCTTC. This gives the protein CASSLARDEQFF. Filled out from reference TRBV28 and TRBJ2-1, the complete variable domain reads DVKVTQSSRYLVKRTGEKVFLECVQDMDHENMFWYRQDPGLGLRLIYFSYDVKMKEKGDIPEGYSVSREKKERFSLILESASTNQTSMYLCASSLARDEQFFGPGTRLTVL.

This clone was observed a single time. The V gene is TRBV29-1, the J gene TRBJ1-2; D is ambiguous. The CDR3 has 14 amino acids. The germline V gene encodes CDR1 SQVTM and CDR2 ANQGSEA. The V end lost 6 bases, the J end lost 3 bases, and 17 bases lay between the germline ends. CDR3: CSVKRLGSDYGYTF. Written as DNA, the CDR3 is TGCAGCGTGAAGCGACTAGGGAGCGACTATGGCTACACCTTC.

This clone has only one observation. V gene TRBV4-1 combines with J gene TRBJ2-5, with 9 bases matching TRBD2. Looked up from germline, CDR1 is MGHRA and CDR2 is YSYEKL. The CDR3 loop spans 17 amino acids. The V gene end was trimmed by 1 base and the J gene end by 2 bases; junction bases not matched to a gene: 8. The CDR3 loop reads CASSQVSAGGPQETQYF. CDR3 nucleotides: TGCGCCAGCAGCCAAGTATCAGCGGGGGGCCCTCAAGAGACCCAGTACTTC.

This chain links TRBV19 with TRBJ1-6; no reliable D call. CDR1 and CDR2 from the germline V gene are LNHDA and SQIVND (reference sequence). The CDR3 contains 15 residues. V was pared by 3 bases and J by 3 bases, with 9 bases between. CDR3: CASSIGIFYNSPLHF. The CDR3 nucleotides read TGTGCCAGTAGTATCGGGATTTTCTATAATTCACCCCTCCACTTT.

This chain links TRBV30 with TRBJ1-5; D not certain. The CDR3 is 14 amino acids. The germline CDR1 and CDR2 sequences are GTSNPN and SVGIG (reference sequence). V dropped 3 bases and J dropped 3 bases, with 12 bases sitting between them. The CDR3 DNA follows: TGTGCCTGGAGGGGTTTGGGTCCCAATCAGCCCCAGCATTTT. It yields the protein CAWRGLGPNQPQHF. The variable domain in full, with the rest retrieved from reference TRBV30 and TRBJ1-5, is SQTIHQWPATLVQPVGSPLSLECTVEGTSNPNLYWYRQAAGRGLQLLFYSVGIGQISSEVPQNLSASRPQDRQFILSSKKLLLSDSGFYLCAWRGLGPNQPQHFGDGTRLSIL.

The chain is built from TRBV7-2 and TRBJ2-2; TRBD2 matches 15 bases. From germline, CDR1 is SGHTA and CDR2 FQGNSA. The J segment lost 2 bases and the V segment lost 5 bases, leaving 3 bases of the junction unmatched. This CDR3 comprises 17 residues. The DNA for the CDR3 is TGTGCCAGCAGCCTGGGACTAGCGGGGGGAAACACCGGGGAGCTGTTTTTT. Its protein is CASSLGLAGGNTGELFF.

The chain has TRBV28 and TRBJ1-3; a weak D match, TRBD1 (6 bases). The V end was cut by 4 bases, the J end by 6 bases, with 16 bases between. CDR1 is MDHEN and CDR2 is SYDVKM in the germline V gene. CDR3 size: 15 residues. CDR3: CASSSGAGVQNTIYF. The CDR3 DNA follows: TGTGCCAGCAGTTCCGGGGCAGGGGTGCAAAACACCATATATTTT.

This clone was observed a few times. CDR3 residues: CASSINAGGYTF. The CDR3 DNA reads as TGTGCCAGTAGTATTAACGCTGGGGGCTACACCTTC. This chain uses TRBV19 with TRBJ1-2; D ambiguous. Deletions cut 3 bases from V and 8 bases from J, with 10 bases between. The CDR3 sequence is 12 residues long. Germline-derived CDR1 and CDR2 are LNHDA and SQIVND (reference sequence).

The gene calls are TRBV10-2 and TRBJ2-7; 9 bases align to TRBD1. Trimming removed 7 bases from V and 3 bases from J; junction bases left unmatched: 19. This CDR3 region has 18 residues. From germline, CDR1 is WSHSY and CDR2 SAAADI. The CDR3 DNA follows: TGCGCCAGCACCAAATTTTTATCTACCGGGACAGGGATCTACGAGCAGTACTTC. As protein: CASTKFLSTGTGIYEQYF.

This clone occurred once. The genes are TRBV28 and TRBJ1-6; 10 nucleotides agree with TRBD1. This CDR3 contains 13 residues. CDR1 and CDR2 from the germline V gene are MDHEN and SYDVKM. The V segment lost 6 bases and the J segment 9 bases; nucleotides outside the gene matches: 2. The CDR3 spells CASRWDRGSPLHF. CDR3 sequence (DNA): TGTGCCAGCAGATGGGACAGGGGTTCACCCCTCCACTTT.

This chain links TRBV29-1 with TRBJ1-2, with 7 nucleotides matching TRBD1. The germline V gene encodes CDR1 SQVTM and CDR2 ANQGSEA. The CDR3 contains 13 residues. V lost 7 bases, J lost 2 bases, and 7 bases stayed unmatched. The CDR3 nucleotides are TGCAGCGATTTAGACAGGGAGAACTATGGCTACACCTTC. Translated: CSDLDRENYGYTF.

CDR3 DNA: TGTGCCAGTAGTATGAATAGCAATCAGCCCCAGCATTTT. This encodes CASSMNSNQPQHF. The rearrangement links TRBV19 to TRBJ1-5, with unresolved D. Per the germline V gene, CDR1 is LNHDA and CDR2 is SQIVND (reference sequence). The CDR3 consists of 13 residues. V lost 3 bases and J 0 bases, leaving 3 bases between the germline ends.

This chain uses TRBV7-9 with TRBJ1-4; TRBD1 is a possible D gene (6 bases). Germline V gene sequence: CDR1 SEHNR, CDR2 FQNEAQ (reference sequence). The V end was cut by 4 bases, the J end by 0 bases, with 9 bases between. The CDR3 has 15 residues. As DNA, the CDR3 is TGTGCCAGCAGCTCCGGGACATCAACTAATGAAAAACTGTTTTTT. It specifies CASSSGTSTNEKLFF.

V usage is TRBV10-2 and J usage is TRBJ1-2; D is unclear. The V end lost 5 bases, the J end lost 0 bases, and 7 bases lay between the germline ends. Per germline, CDR1 WSHSY and CDR2 SAAADI. The CDR3 consists of 13 residues. CDR3 bases: TGCGCCAGCAGTCCACAGCCTAACTATGGCTACACCTTC. It codes for CASSPQPNYGYTF.